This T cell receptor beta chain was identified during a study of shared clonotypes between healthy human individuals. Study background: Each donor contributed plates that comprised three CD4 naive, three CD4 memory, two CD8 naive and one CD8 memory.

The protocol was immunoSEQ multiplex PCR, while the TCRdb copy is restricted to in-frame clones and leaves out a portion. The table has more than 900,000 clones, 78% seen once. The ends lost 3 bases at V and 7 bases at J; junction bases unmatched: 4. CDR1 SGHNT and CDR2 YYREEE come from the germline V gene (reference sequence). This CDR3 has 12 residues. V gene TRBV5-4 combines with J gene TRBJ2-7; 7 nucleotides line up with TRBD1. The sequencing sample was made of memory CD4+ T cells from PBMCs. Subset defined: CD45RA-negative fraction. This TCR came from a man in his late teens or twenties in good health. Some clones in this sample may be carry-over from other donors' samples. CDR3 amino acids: CASSYPGGEQYF. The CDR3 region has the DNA TGTGCCAGCAGCTACCCAGGGGGAGAGCAGTACTTC.